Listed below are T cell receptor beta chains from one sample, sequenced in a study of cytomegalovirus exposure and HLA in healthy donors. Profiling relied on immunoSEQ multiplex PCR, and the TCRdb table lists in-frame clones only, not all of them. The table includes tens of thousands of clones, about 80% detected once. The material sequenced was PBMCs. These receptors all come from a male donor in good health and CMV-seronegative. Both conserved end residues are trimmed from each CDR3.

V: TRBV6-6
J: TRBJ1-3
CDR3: ASSYLDRGSGNTIY

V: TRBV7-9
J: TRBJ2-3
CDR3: ASTGFPSGGLSTPHTQY

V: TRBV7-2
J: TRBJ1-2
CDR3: ASSPDRGNYGYT

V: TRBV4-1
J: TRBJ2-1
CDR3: ASSLPSGGYNEQF

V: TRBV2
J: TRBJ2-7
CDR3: ASSEERLDEQY

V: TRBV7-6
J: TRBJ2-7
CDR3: ASSSILAARIYEQY

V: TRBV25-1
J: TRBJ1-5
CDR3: ASSELGSGPQH

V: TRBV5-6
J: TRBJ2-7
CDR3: ASSFGGQGANEQY

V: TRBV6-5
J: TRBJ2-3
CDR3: ASRRQGADTQY

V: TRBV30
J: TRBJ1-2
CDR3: AWSLSGFGYGYT

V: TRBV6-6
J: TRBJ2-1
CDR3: ASIGGLYNEQF

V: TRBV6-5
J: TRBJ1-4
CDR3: ASSYRGTNEKLF

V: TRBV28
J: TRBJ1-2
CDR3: ASTLRDRGFYGYT

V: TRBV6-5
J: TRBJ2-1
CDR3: ASSLGQGFYNEQF

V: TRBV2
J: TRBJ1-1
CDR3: ASRRQEVTEAF

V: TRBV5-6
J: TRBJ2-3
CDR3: ASSLLGQGTQY

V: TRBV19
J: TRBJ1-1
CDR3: ASSTYPAGTGATEAF

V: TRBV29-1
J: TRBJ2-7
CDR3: SVGLGGADEQY

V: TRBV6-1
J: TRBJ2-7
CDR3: ASSLSGRDYEQY

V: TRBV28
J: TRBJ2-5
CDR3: ASSSRYIPQETQY

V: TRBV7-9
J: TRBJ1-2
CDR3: ASSLGRGGGDGYT

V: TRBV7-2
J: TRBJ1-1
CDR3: ASSLSRGNTEAF

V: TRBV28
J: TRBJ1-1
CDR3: ASWDRGRRANTEAF

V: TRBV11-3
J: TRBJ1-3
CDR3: ANSLDRGHTIY

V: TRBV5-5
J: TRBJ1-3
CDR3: ASSLDRLSGNTIY

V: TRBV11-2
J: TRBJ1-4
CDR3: ASSFPGATNEKLF

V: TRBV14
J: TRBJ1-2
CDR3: ASSLAGTGGGNGYT

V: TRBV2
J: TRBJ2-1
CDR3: ASSGWGDREGDEQF

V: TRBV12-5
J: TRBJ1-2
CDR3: ASGLVPGGRGDYGYT

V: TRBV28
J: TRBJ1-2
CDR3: ASSLPTGTGLYYT

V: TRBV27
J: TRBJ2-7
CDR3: ASSLYPGEQY

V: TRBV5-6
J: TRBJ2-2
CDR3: ASSLIPGDRTGELF

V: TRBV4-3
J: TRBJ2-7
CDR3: ASSQGTSGTYEQY

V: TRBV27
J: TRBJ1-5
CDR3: ASSWQGANQPQH

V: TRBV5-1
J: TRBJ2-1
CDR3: ASSPGQGGNEQF

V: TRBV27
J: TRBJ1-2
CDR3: ASSLSGVDGYT

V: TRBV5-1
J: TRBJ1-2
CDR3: ASSLGGGGYT

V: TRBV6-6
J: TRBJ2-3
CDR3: ASSLANPSTDTQY

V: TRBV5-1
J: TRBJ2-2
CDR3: ASSLPGGGYTGELF

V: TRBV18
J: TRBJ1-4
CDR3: ASSPRQGNEKLF

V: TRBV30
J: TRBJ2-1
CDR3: AWSQGSYNEQF

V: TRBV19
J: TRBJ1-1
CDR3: ASSWAGRNTEAF

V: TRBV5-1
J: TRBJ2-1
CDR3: ASSPKPQGGQF

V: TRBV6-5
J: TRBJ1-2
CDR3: TSTKAGQGGNT

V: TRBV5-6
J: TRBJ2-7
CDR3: ASSGGSSYEQY

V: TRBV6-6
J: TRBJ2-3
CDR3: AIQIQGSDTQY

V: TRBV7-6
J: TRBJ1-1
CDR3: ASSLSGGGTEAF

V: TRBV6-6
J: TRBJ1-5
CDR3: ASRGQLGNQPQH

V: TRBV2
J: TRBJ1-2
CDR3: AGRDTFLGSGYT

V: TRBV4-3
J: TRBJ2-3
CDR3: ASSQAERQPDTQY

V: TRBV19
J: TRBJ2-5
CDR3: ASTTTRDSQETQY

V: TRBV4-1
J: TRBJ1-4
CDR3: ASSRLSNEKLF

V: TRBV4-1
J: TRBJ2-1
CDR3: ASSQVGLAGGYFYNEQF

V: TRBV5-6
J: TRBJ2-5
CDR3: ASSLTAGLAVQETQY